This T cell receptor (beta chain) was recovered during a study of patients and donors after allogeneic stem cell transplantation (TCRdb year 2020). Trimming costs V 7 bases and J 0 bases, and their ends lie 12 bases apart. Inclusive of the bounding cysteine and phenylalanine, the CDR3 is 14 residues long. Only CDR3 DNA remains: 42 bases, in frame from the first base. From a lookup of the germline V gene, CDR1 and CDR2 are MGHDK and SYGVNS. This clonotype was picked up a small number of times. Its antigen specificity is not known. The sample holds no much larger clone one base away, and base qualities are not on file. The library relied on RT-PCR. For sequencing, a NextSeq 550 was employed. TCRdb trimmed public reads at Q25 via fastp, called clones via MiXCR and kept in-frame beta chains. Rows with a matching CDR3 protein are joined into one entry that keeps the most common DNA and genes. The sample table shows 900,000 to 1,000,000 distinct CDR3 sequences, and over 15% are seen once. The leading ten clones occupy under 6.5% of the sample.

In this chain, TRBV25-1 is recombined with TRBJ1-2, with TRBD1 as a weak D call on 5 bases. This receptor was taken from a human donor who was either an allogeneic HSCT recipient or a stem cell or donor lymphocyte infusion donor (not recorded which). It is not recorded whose cells these are; they may come from a transplant donor. Sequenced material: blood, either unsorted or a sorted T cell fraction (not recorded which). CDR3 sequence: CASTGMGANYGYTF. The DNA sequence follows: TGTGCCAGCACAGGGATGGGGGCTAACTATGGCTACACCTTC.